Shown below are 10 T cell receptor beta chains from a single sample sequenced in a study of blood T cell repertoires in COVID-19. TCRdb keeps only in-frame clones here, not all; method: immunoSEQ multiplex PCR. Of some 170,000 clones in the sample, less than 90% were seen once. The sequencing input was PBMCs or T cells enriched from blood (not recorded which). The receptors originated from a human donor with acute COVID-19. The donor label of this sample is uncertain.

This chain connects TRBV28 to TRBJ1-2; TRBD1 agrees at 8 bases. The germline CDR1 and CDR2 sequences are MDHEN and SYDVKM. The CDR3 has 14 amino acids. With 2 bases clipped from V and 10 bases from J, the junction kept 9 bases outside the gene matches. CDR3 bases: TGTGCCAGCAGTTTAAAGTTGGGACAGGCTGCCTACACCTTC. Amino acid sequence: CASSLKLGQAAYTF.

This chain connects TRBV11-2 to TRBJ2-3; 10 nucleotides line up with TRBD1. Germline V lookup: CDR1 SGHAT, CDR2 FQNNGV. The V and J ends lost 1 base and 3 bases, in that order; junction bases with no gene match: 4. The CDR3 covers 16 residues. The CDR3 protein is CASSLGRTGGTDTQYF. The CDR3 DNA reads as TGTGCCAGCAGCTTAGGAAGGACAGGGGGGACAGATACGCAGTATTTT.

The chain carries TRBV6-5 and TRBJ2-5; 10 nucleotides line up with TRBD2. Looked up from germline, CDR1 is MNHEY and CDR2 is SVGAGI. This CDR3 has 16 residues. V trimming: 2 bases; J trimming: 5 bases; junction bases outside the gene matches: 8. The CDR3 protein is CASSYLAGAQGETQYF. The CDR3 DNA follows: TGTGCCAGCAGTTACCTAGCGGGGGCCCAAGGGGAGACCCAGTACTTC.

The genes are TRBV12-3 or TRBV12-4 and TRBJ1-1; TRBD1 is a possible D gene (5 bases). This CDR3 has 13 amino acids. The germline V and J ends were trimmed by 2 bases and 3 bases, with 7 bases remaining between them. The CDR3 protein is CASSLKGDTEAFF. CDR3 DNA: TGTGCCAGCAGTTTAAAAGGGGACACTGAAGCTTTCTTT.

This clone was detected only a few times. The chain uses TRBV6-1 and TRBJ1-5; a weak D match, TRBD1 (5 bases). This CDR3 comprises 12 residues. Per the germline V gene, CDR1 is MNHNS and CDR2 is SASEGT. V gave up 2 bases and J gave up 11 bases, with 10 bases separating them. The CDR3 DNA reads TGTGCCAGCAGTGAACCCCAGGGCGCCCAGCATTTT. This translates into CASSEPQGAQHF.

This clone appeared a single time. J is TRBJ2-1 and V is TRBV19, with D maybe TRBD1 (5 bases). V lost 1 base to trimming and J lost 6 bases, with 7 bases between them. There are 13 residues in the CDR3. Per the germline V gene, CDR1 is LNHDA and CDR2 is SQIVND (reference sequence). The CDR3 nucleotides are TGTGCCAGTAGTATAGGGCAGGGCAATGAGCAGTTCTTC. It is translated as CASSIGQGNEQFF.

This CDR3 reads CASSSEGEATNEKLFF. The DNA of the CDR3 is TGTGCCAGCAGCTCCGAAGGAGAAGCAACTAATGAAAAACTGTTTTTT. The chain carries TRBV5-6 and TRBJ1-4; D ambiguous. The CDR3 is made up of 16 amino acids. Germline lookup yields CDR1 SGHDT and CDR2 YYEEEE. V was pared by 3 bases and J by 0 bases, with 12 bases between.

This chain connects TRBV19 to TRBJ2-7; 12 nucleotides agree with TRBD2. The CDR3 has 15 residues. Germline V gives CDR1 LNHDA, CDR2 SQIVND (reference sequence). With 1 base clipped from V and 3 bases from J, the junction kept 1 base outside the gene matches. CDR3: CASSIAGLAGYEQYF. CDR3 in DNA: TGTGCCAGTAGTATAGCGGGACTAGCGGGCTACGAGCAGTACTTC.

J is TRBJ1-3 and V is TRBV5-6; possibly TRBD1 for D (5 bases). The ends were cut back, 3 bases at V and 0 bases at J, with 7 bases in the middle. CDR1 SGHDT and CDR2 YYEEEE come from the germline V gene. The CDR3 is 14 amino acids. DNA for the CDR3: TGTGCCAGCAGCTCAGGGAACTCTGGAAACACCATATATTTT. This gives the protein CASSSGNSGNTIYF.

This chain links TRBV28 with TRBJ2-3, with a possible D match to TRBD1 (6 bases). V was cut by 6 bases and J by 10 bases, with 14 bases left in between. Germline loops: CDR1 MDHEN, CDR2 SYDVKM. The CDR3 spans 12 residues. The CDR3 loop is CASRERQDSQYF. CDR3 nucleotide sequence: TGTGCCAGCAGGGAAAGACAGGATTCGCAGTATTTT.